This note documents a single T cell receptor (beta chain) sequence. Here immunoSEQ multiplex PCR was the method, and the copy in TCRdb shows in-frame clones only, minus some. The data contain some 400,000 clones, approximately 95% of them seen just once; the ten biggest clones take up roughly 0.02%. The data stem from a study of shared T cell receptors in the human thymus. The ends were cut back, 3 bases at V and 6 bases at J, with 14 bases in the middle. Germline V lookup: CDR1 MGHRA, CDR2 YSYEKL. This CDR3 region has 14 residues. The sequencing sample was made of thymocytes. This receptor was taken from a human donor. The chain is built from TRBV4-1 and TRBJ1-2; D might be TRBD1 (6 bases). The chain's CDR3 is CASSHTDRFHGYTF. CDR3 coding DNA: TGCGCCAGCAGCCACACCGACAGGTTCCATGGCTACACCTTC.